A selection of T cell receptor beta chains follows, all from one sample in a study of cytomegalovirus exposure and HLA in healthy donors. Libraries were prepared by immunoSEQ multiplex PCR; TCRdb keeps only in-frame clonotypes and omits some of them. The repertoire includes about 150,000 clones, over 75% of them detected once, and over 1.5% sits in the top ten. Sequencing was done on a sample of PBMCs. These receptors all come from a man in his forties or fifties in good health and CMV-seronegative. The CDR3 runs from the conserved cysteine through the conserved F or W. Fields, in order: J gene, V gene, D gene, CDR3 length, clone size, CDR3 protein, CDR3 DNA. The D gene is left open where the match is weak. Not all rows give a size; the values are once, few, many and, for expanded clones, a class.

j_gene: TRBJ1-6; v_gene: TRBV4-3; d_gene: TRBD1; len: 15; abundance: few; CDR3aa: CASSQEGQFGSPLHF; CDR3nt: TGCGCCAGCAGCCAAGAGGGACAGTTCGGGTCACCCCTCCACTTT
j_gene: TRBJ2-5; v_gene: TRBV4-2; d_gene: TRBD1; len: 14; abundance: .; CDR3aa: CASSPRDRVDPQYF; CDR3nt: TGTGCCAGCAGCCCCCGGGACAGGGTCGATCCCCAGTACTTC
j_gene: TRBJ1-3; v_gene: TRBV28; d_gene: .; len: 14; abundance: once; CDR3aa: CASSLPGSGNTIYF; CDR3nt: TGTGCCAGCAGTCTCCCCGGGTCAGGAAACACCATATATTTT
j_gene: TRBJ1-2; v_gene: TRBV14; d_gene: TRBD1; len: 15; abundance: once; CDR3aa: CASSPQTGINYGYTF; CDR3nt: TGTGCCAGCAGCCCCCAGACAGGGATTAACTATGGCTACACCTTC
j_gene: TRBJ1-5; v_gene: TRBV30; d_gene: .; len: 13; abundance: .; CDR3aa: CAWSPRGDQPQHF; CDR3nt: TGTGCCTGGAGTCCCAGGGGTGATCAGCCCCAGCATTTT
j_gene: TRBJ2-6; v_gene: TRBV28; d_gene: .; len: 15; abundance: .; CDR3aa: CASSFRGRGANVLTF; CDR3nt: TGTGCCAGCAGTTTTCGGGGGAGGGGGGCCAACGTCCTGACTTTC
j_gene: TRBJ1-2; v_gene: TRBV15; d_gene: .; len: 14; abundance: .; CDR3aa: CATSGDTKNYGYTF; CDR3nt: TGTGCCACCAGCGGGGACACAAAGAACTATGGCTACACCTTC
j_gene: TRBJ2-7; v_gene: TRBV18; d_gene: TRBD1; len: 18; abundance: few; CDR3aa: CASSPYPQPGQGLDEQYF; CDR3nt: TGTGCCAGCTCACCGTACCCTCAACCGGGACAGGGTCTCGACGAGCAGTACTTC
j_gene: TRBJ2-3; v_gene: TRBV5-1; d_gene: .; len: 16; abundance: .; CDR3aa: CASSLAVSGSTDTQYF; CDR3nt: TGCGCCAGCAGCTTGGCCGTTAGCGGTAGCACAGATACGCAGTATTTT
j_gene: TRBJ2-2; v_gene: TRBV6-1; d_gene: TRBD2; len: 18; abundance: .; CDR3aa: CASSVFVSAGGNTGELFF; CDR3nt: TGTGCCAGCAGTGTGTTCGTTAGCGCGGGAGGGAACACCGGGGAGCTGTTTTTT
j_gene: TRBJ2-5; v_gene: TRBV12-5; d_gene: TRBD1; len: 14; abundance: .; CDR3aa: CASGWEGGRETQYF; CDR3nt: TGTGCTAGTGGTTGGGAAGGGGGCCGAGAGACCCAGTACTTC